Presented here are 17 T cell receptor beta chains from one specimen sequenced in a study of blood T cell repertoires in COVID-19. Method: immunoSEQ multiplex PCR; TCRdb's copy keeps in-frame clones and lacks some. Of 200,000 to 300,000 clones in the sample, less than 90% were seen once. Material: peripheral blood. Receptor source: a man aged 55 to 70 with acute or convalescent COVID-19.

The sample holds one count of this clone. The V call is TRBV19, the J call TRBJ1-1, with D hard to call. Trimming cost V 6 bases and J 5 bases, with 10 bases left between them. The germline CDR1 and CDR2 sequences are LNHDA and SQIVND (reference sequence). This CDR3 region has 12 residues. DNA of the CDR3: TGTGCCAGTAGCCAGAGGGTTACTGAAGCTTTCTTT. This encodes CASSQRVTEAFF.

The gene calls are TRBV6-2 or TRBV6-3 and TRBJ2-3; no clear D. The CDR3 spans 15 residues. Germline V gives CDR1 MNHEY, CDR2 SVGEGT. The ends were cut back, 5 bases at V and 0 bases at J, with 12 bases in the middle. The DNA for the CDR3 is TGTGCCAGCAGTCCCGACACGTACAGCACAGATACGCAGTATTTT. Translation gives CASSPDTYSTDTQYF.

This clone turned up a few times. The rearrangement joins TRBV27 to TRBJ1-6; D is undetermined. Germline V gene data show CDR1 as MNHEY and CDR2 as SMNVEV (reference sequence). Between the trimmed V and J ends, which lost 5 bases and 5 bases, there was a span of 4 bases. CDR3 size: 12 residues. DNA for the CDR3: TGTGCCAGCAGTCTTCATAATTCACCCCTCCACTTT. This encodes CASSLHNSPLHF.

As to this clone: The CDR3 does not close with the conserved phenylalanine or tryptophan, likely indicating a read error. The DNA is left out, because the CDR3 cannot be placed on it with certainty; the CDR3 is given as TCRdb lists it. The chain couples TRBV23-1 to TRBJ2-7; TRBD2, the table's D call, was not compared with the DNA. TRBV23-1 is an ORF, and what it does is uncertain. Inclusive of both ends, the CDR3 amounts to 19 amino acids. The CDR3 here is CASSQSSLGGPSVILTSWM.

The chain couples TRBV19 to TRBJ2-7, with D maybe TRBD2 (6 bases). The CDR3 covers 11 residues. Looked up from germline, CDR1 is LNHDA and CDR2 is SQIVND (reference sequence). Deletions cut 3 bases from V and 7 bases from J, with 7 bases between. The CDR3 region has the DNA TGTGCCAGTAGTATTGGGGGGGAGCAGTACTTC. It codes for CASSIGGEQYF.

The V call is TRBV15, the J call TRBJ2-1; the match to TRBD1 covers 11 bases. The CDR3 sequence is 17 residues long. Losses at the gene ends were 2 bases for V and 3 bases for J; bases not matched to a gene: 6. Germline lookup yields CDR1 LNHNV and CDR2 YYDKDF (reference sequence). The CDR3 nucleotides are TGTGCCACCAGCAGACCTTCCGGGACAGGGGGCTACAATGAGCAGTTCTTC. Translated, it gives CATSRPSGTGGYNEQFF.

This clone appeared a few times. The CDR3 coding sequence is TGTGCCAGCAGTGAATCTAACACTGAAGCTTTCTTT. This sequence encodes CASSESNTEAFF. The rearrangement links TRBV6-1 to TRBJ1-1, with D unresolved. The CDR3 covers 12 residues. Germline assignment: CDR1 MNHNS and CDR2 SASEGT. The V end was cut by 2 bases, the J end by 2 bases, with 3 bases between.

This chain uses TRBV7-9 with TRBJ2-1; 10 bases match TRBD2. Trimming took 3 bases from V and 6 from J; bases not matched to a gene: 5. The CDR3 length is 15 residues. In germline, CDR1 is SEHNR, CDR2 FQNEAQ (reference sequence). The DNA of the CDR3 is TGTGCCAGCAGCTTCGGACTAGCGGTCCTCAATGAGCAGTTCTTC. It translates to CASSFGLAVLNEQFF.

This CDR3 is CATTGSSYEQYF. CDR3 sequence (DNA): TGTGCCACCACAGGGTCCTCCTACGAGCAGTACTTC. The genes are TRBV6-5 and TRBJ2-7, with D tentatively TRBD1 (6 bases). Germline assignment: CDR1 MNHEY and CDR2 SVGAGI. CDR3 length: 12 residues. The V gene lost 10 bases and the J gene lost 0 bases, with 10 bases spanning the gap.

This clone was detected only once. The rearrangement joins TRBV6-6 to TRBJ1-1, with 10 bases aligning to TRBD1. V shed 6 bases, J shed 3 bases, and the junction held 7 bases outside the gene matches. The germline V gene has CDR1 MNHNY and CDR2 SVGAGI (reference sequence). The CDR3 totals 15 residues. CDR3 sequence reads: CASSRLGTGDTEAFF. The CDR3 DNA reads TGTGCCAGCAGCCGCCTCGGGACAGGGGACACTGAAGCTTTCTTT.

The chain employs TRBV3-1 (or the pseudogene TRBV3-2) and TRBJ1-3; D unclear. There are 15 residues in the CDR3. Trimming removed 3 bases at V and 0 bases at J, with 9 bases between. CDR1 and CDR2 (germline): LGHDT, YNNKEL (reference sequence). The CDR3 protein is CASSQGMHSGNTIYF. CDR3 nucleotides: TGTGCCAGCAGCCAGGGCATGCACTCTGGAAACACCATATATTTT.

Here the CDR3 reads CASSKATGELSCEQYF. The CDR3 DNA sequence: TGTGCCAGCAGCAAAGCCACAGGGGAGCTGTCGTGCGAGCAGTACTTC. V and J are TRBV21-1 and TRBJ2-7; the tabulated D call, TRBD1, remains unverified against the DNA. TRBV21-1 is recorded as a pseudogene. This CDR3 contains 16 residues.

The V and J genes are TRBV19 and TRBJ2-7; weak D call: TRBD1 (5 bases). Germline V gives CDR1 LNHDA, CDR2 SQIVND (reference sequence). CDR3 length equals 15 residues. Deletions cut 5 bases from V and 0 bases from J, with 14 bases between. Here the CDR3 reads CASSLRGESSYEQYF. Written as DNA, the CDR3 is TGTGCCAGTAGTTTAAGGGGTGAGAGCTCCTACGAGCAGTACTTC. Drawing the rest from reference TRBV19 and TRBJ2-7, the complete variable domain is DGGITQSPKYLFRKEGQNVTLSCEQNLNHDAMYWYRQDPGQGLRLIYYSQIVNDFQKGDIAEGYSVSREKKESFPLTVTSAQKNPTAFYLCASSLRGESSYEQYFGPGTRLTVT.

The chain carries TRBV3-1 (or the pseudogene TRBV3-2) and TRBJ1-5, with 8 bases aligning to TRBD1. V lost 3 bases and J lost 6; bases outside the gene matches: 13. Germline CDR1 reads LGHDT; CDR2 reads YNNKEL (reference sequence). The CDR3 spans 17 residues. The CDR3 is CASSQPQGAVLGQPQHF. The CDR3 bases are TGTGCCAGCAGCCAGCCCCAGGGGGCGGTTTTGGGTCAGCCCCAGCATTTT.

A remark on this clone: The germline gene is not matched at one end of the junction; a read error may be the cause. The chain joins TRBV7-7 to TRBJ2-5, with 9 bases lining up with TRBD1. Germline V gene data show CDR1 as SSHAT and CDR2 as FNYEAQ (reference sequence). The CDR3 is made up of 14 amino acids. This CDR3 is CASSHGQGQETQYF. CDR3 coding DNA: TGTGCTAGCAGCCACGGACAGGGGCAAGAGACCCAGTACTTC.

The CDR3 region has the DNA TGTGCCAGCTCACCCTATTCCCCGGGGACACTACCTGTAAATGAGCAGTTCTTC. Translating gives CASSPYSPGTLPVNEQFF. This chain links TRBV18 with TRBJ2-1; a possible D gene is TRBD1 (6 bases). The CDR3 has 18 amino acids. The V gene's germline CDR1 is KGHSH and CDR2 LQKENI. Trimming cost V 3 bases and J 7 bases, with 25 bases left between them.

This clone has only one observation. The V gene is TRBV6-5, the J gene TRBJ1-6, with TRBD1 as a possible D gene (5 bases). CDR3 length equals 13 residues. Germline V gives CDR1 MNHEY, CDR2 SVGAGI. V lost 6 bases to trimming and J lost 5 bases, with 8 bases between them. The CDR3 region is CASRRGNNSPLHF. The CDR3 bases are TGTGCCAGCAGGCGGGGGAATAATTCACCCCTCCACTTT.